This T cell receptor beta chain is drawn from a study of blood T cell repertoires in COVID-19. Study summary: The study drew acute and convalescent COVID-19 samples from the United States, Italy and Spain.

Original processing methods: For nucleated cells, counts were estimated from reference gene primer amplification. The assay was immunoSEQ multiplex PCR, and TCRdb's table has in-frame clones only and misses some. The V and J calls and clone size come from that table; D and trimming were worked out from the DNA. The table has 130,000 to 150,000 clones, approximately 90% seen once. The sample holds a few counts of this clone. The V segment lost 7 bases and the J segment 7 bases; nucleotides outside the gene matches: 9. The CDR3 sequence is 15 residues long. The sequencing sample was made of PBMCs or T cells enriched from blood (not recorded which). V and J are TRBV23-1 and TRBJ1-5, with 11 bases identical to TRBD1. TRBV23-1 is an ORF; its function is uncertain. The TCR originated in a woman aged 25 to 39 with acute COVID-19. CDR3 protein: CASTPPGQGDQPQHF. CDR3 sequence (DNA): TGCGCCAGCACCCCTCCGGGACAGGGGGACCAGCCCCAGCATTTT.